This T cell receptor beta chain was captured in a study of OX40 agonist ivuxolimab in advanced cancers. The ends lost 3 bases at V and 4 bases at J; junction bases unmatched: 5. Germline CDR1 reads MNHEY; CDR2 reads SMNVEV (reference sequence). CDR3 length: 15 amino acids. TCRdb's table, derived via immunoSEQ multiplex PCR, lists solely in-frame clones and lacks some. The data contain some 20,000 clones, approximately 79% of them seen just once; the ten biggest clones take up more than 25%. The TCR sequence derives from an adult with an advanced solid tumor such as melanoma, head and neck, liver or kidney cancer. The chain uses TRBV27 and TRBJ1-5; TRBD1 agrees at 8 bases. Specimen: CD4+ or CD8+ T cells sorted from blood, collected in a trial of the OX40 agonist ivuxolimab. The CDR3: CASSFLRGPNQPQHF. Here the CDR3 DNA reads TGTGCCAGCAGTTTTCTCAGGGGGCCTAATCAGCCCCAGCATTTT.